These 30 T cell receptor beta chains were all obtained from the same sample, sequenced in a study of T cell responses to AZD1222 COVID-19 vaccine. Repertoires were generated with immunoSEQ multiplex PCR, while TCRdb's copy carries only in-frame clones and drops some. Seen here are fewer than 200,000 clones, 85% to 95% observed once, and the top ten hold over 1%. The sample was peripheral blood, taken on day 0 of AZD1222 vaccination. The receptors were gathered from an adult in good health.

The chain carries TRBV15 and TRBJ2-7; D call uncertain. The V gene's germline CDR1 is LNHNV and CDR2 YYDKDF (reference sequence). With 4 bases removed from V and 0 bases from J, the gap between germline ends came to 10 bases. CDR3 length: 14 residues. CDR3 bases: TGTGCCACCAGCATTGACGTAAACTCCTACGAGCAGTACTTC. Amino acid sequence: CATSIDVNSYEQYF.

This chain joins TRBV6-5 and TRBJ1-4; D unresolved. Germline-derived CDR1 and CDR2 are MNHEY and SVGAGI. CDR3 length: 11 amino acids. The V end was cut by 7 bases, the J end by 5 bases, with 5 bases between. CDR3 sequence reads: CASKRNEKLFF. The CDR3 DNA reads as TGTGCCAGCAAGCGCAATGAAAAACTGTTTTTT.

This rearrangement joins TRBV28 to TRBJ1-5; D perhaps matches TRBD1 (6 bases). The CDR3 contains 14 residues. The V end was cut by 2 bases, the J end by 8 bases, with 13 bases between. The germline gives CDR1 MDHEN, CDR2 SYDVKM. DNA of the CDR3: TGTGCCAGCAGTTTAGGGGGCGGCGGGAAGCCCCAGCATTTT. This gives the protein CASSLGGGGKPQHF.

This chain uses TRBV5-6 with TRBJ1-3; 10 bases line up with TRBD1. This CDR3 region has 14 residues. Germline trimming cut 4 bases from V and 8 bases from J; bases unmatched to any gene: 6. Looked up from germline, CDR1 is SGHDT and CDR2 is YYEEEE. The CDR3 is CASSPGQGRYTIYF. Here the CDR3 DNA reads TGTGCCAGCAGCCCGGGACAGGGGAGGTACACCATATATTTT.

A single count supports this clone. The CDR3 nucleotides read TGTGCCACCAGTGGGGGTCATACGCAGTATTTT. Translated, it gives CATSGGHTQYF. The chain has TRBV24-1 and TRBJ2-3; no clear D gene. Germline loops: CDR1 KGHDR, CDR2 SFDVKD. The CDR3 totals 11 residues. Deletions cut 5 bases from V and 7 bases from J, with 6 bases between.

On this clone itself: Other DNA sequences from this sample encode an identical CDR3 as well. The chain's CDR3 is CASSVGGTYEQYF. Here the CDR3 DNA reads TGTGCCAGCAGCGTAGGGGGGACCTACGAGCAGTACTTC. V is TRBV9 and J is TRBJ2-7, with D tentatively TRBD1 or TRBD2 (5 bases each). Germline values: CDR1 SGDLS, CDR2 YYNGEE. The length of the CDR3 is 13 residues. The V gene lost 0 bases and the J gene lost 2 bases, with 6 bases spanning the gap.

The rearrangement uses TRBV30 and TRBJ1-6; D might be TRBD1 (5 bases). The CDR3 sequence is 15 residues long. From germline, CDR1 is GTSNPN and CDR2 SVGIG (reference sequence). The V and J ends lost 0 bases and 8 bases respectively, with 14 bases between them. The CDR3 protein is CAWSVPEVGDSPLHF. The CDR3 bases are TGTGCCTGGAGTGTACCTGAAGTGGGGGATTCACCCCTCCACTTT.

The chain carries TRBV18 and TRBJ1-3; D gene uncertain. The V gene's germline CDR1 is KGHSH and CDR2 LQKENI. Trimming stripped 3 bases from V and 0 bases from J, with 9 bases between. The CDR3 loop spans 15 amino acids. The CDR3 region is CASSPPLSSGNTIYF. CDR3 DNA sequence: TGTGCCAGCTCACCGCCTCTGAGCTCTGGAAACACCATATATTTT.

The chain combines TRBV27 with TRBJ1-2, with 9 bases that match TRBD1. CDR1 is MNHEY, CDR2 SMNVEV, per germline (reference sequence). V shed 4 bases and J 4 bases; nucleotides not matched to a gene: 13. CDR3 length: 17 residues. This chain's CDR3 is CASSSSVGTGILYGYTF. The DNA for the CDR3 is TGTGCCAGCAGTTCTTCAGTCGGGACAGGGATTCTCTATGGCTACACCTTC.

The chain uses TRBV11-2 and TRBJ2-3; TRBD2 matches at 10 bases. V shed 6 bases and J 4 bases; nucleotides not matched to a gene: 10. This CDR3 is 16 amino acids long. The germline CDR1 and CDR2 sequences are SGHAT and FQNNGV. CDR3 DNA: TGTGCCAGCAGTTCCGGGAGCGGGGGGGCACCAGATACGCAGTATTTT. It translates to CASSSGSGGAPDTQYF.

The rearrangement links TRBV28 to TRBJ1-3, with TRBD1 identical over 9 bases. Germline lookup yields CDR1 MDHEN and CDR2 SYDVKM. V dropped 7 bases and J dropped 4; count of bases not matched to a gene: 5. The CDR3 has 14 amino acids. CDR3 coding DNA: TGTGCCAGCACCCTGGACAGGGGAGGAAACACCATATATTTT. This gives the protein CASTLDRGGNTIYF.

This rearrangement joins TRBV6-1 to TRBJ2-7; D call uncertain. The CDR3 consists of 15 residues. The V gene lost 2 bases and the J gene lost 2 bases, with 13 bases spanning the gap. From germline, CDR1 is MNHNS and CDR2 SASEGT. In DNA, the CDR3 is TGTGCCAGCAGTGAACCTCTCACACCCCCCTACGAGCAGTACTTC. This translates into CASSEPLTPPYEQYF.

Points on this clone: Mismatch with germline at one junction end may stem from a read error. The V call is TRBV11-2, the J call TRBJ1-3; unclear D gene. The CDR3 runs 13 residues. Germline lookup yields CDR1 SGHAT and CDR2 FQNNGV. The CDR3 DNA reads TGTGCCAGCAGCTTACCCGTCCAGGCGCCCCTGCATTTT. It encodes CASSLPVQAPLHF.

This chain connects TRBV10-3 to TRBJ1-1, with a possible D match to TRBD1 (5 bases). Germline V CDR1 and CDR2: ENHRY, SYGVKD. This CDR3 region has 14 residues. The ends were cut back, 5 bases at V and 5 bases at J, with 15 bases in the middle. The chain's CDR3 is CAISKEGVVTEAFF. The CDR3 coding sequence is TGTGCCATCAGTAAGGAAGGGGTTGTAACTGAAGCTTTCTTT.

The rearrangement links TRBV7-6 to TRBJ1-6, with D possibly TRBD1 on 6 matching bases. Germline CDR1 is SGHVS and CDR2 is FNYEAQ. V lost 5 bases, J lost 4 bases, and 12 bases lay in between. The CDR3 is 15 amino acids. The DNA for the CDR3 is TGTGCCAGCAGCCCGGCGGGACATTATAATTCACCCCTCCACTTT. Translated, it gives CASSPAGHYNSPLHF.

The CDR3 region is CASSLLRVETQYF. CDR3 nucleotides: TGTGCCAGCAGCTTACTCAGGGTTGAGACCCAGTACTTC. The chain is built from TRBV7-2 and TRBJ2-5, with D possibly matching TRBD1 (5 bases). The ends were cut back, 2 bases at V and 5 bases at J, with 9 bases in the middle. Looked up from germline, CDR1 is SGHTA and CDR2 is FQGNSA. This CDR3 has 13 residues.

The V gene is TRBV28, the J gene TRBJ2-1; D may be TRBD2 (7 bases). The ends were cut back, 4 bases at V and 3 bases at J, with 22 bases in the middle. This CDR3 has 18 amino acids. CDR1 and CDR2 (germline): MDHEN, SYDVKM. The CDR3 bases are TGTGCCAGCAGTTCCCCAGGGAGTGGGCGGGGGCTCTACAATGAGCAGTTCTTC. Translated, it gives CASSSPGSGRGLYNEQFF.

J is TRBJ2-4 and V is TRBV12-3 or TRBV12-4; a possible D gene is TRBD2 (6 bases). The V gene lost 5 bases and the J gene lost 12 bases, with 14 bases spanning the gap. The CDR3 is made up of 12 amino acids. The CDR3 spells CASSGGTAAQYF. As DNA, the CDR3 is TGTGCCAGCAGTGGAGGGACCGCGGCTCAGTACTTC.

The chain couples TRBV6-5 to TRBJ1-3; D may be TRBD1 (6 bases). The CDR3 is 13 residues long. V lost 8 bases and J lost 9, with 17 bases in between. CDR1 MNHEY and CDR2 SVGAGI come from the germline V gene. The CDR3 loop is CASYAWGAGTIYF. CDR3 DNA: TGTGCCAGCTACGCCTGGGGGGCAGGCACCATATATTTT.

This chain uses TRBV3-1 (or the pseudogene TRBV3-2) with TRBJ1-4; D unclear. The CDR3 runs to 17 residues. With 4 bases removed from V and 3 bases from J, the gap between germline ends came to 18 bases. From germline, CDR1 is LGHDT and CDR2 YNNKEL (reference sequence). The CDR3 region is CASSPIQHRMSNEKLFF. The CDR3 nucleotides read TGTGCCAGCAGCCCTATACAACACCGAATGTCTAATGAAAAACTGTTTTTT.

J is TRBJ1-1 and V is TRBV4-2; unclear D gene. Germline V gene lookup returns CDR1 LGHNA and CDR2 YNFKEQ. CDR3 length: 12 amino acids. Trimming removed 0 bases from V and 9 bases from J, with 8 bases in between. This chain's CDR3 is CASSQEEPKAFF. CDR3 sequence (DNA): TGTGCCAGCAGCCAAGAGGAGCCGAAAGCTTTCTTT.

The chain has TRBV27 and TRBJ2-1; 9 bases are a match to TRBD2. Per the germline V gene, CDR1 is MNHEY and CDR2 is SMNVEV (reference sequence). V was clipped by 3 bases and J by 8 bases; unmatched bases: 17. The CDR3 spans 18 residues. The CDR3 loop is CASSLVPRVAGAGDEQFF. The CDR3 bases are TGTGCCAGCAGTTTGGTCCCGAGAGTAGCGGGGGCCGGGGATGAGCAGTTCTTC.

The chain links TRBV29-1 to TRBJ1-1; 12 bases line up with TRBD1. CDR1 is SQVTM and CDR2 is ANQGSEA in the germline V gene. CDR3 length: 12 amino acids. The trim removed 4 bases at V and 10 bases at J, leaving 4 bases unmatched. CDR3 residues: CSVAGQGAVAFF. CDR3 sequence (DNA): TGCAGCGTTGCGGGACAGGGGGCGGTAGCTTTCTTT.

The V call is TRBV28, the J call TRBJ1-2; D unresolved. Trimming cost V 2 bases and J 4 bases, with 11 bases left between them. Germline V gene sequence: CDR1 MDHEN, CDR2 SYDVKM. The CDR3 is made up of 14 amino acids. The CDR3 spells CASSLVGIGYGYTF. Written as DNA, the CDR3 is TGTGCCAGCAGTTTAGTGGGGATAGGCTATGGCTACACCTTC.

The rearrangement uses TRBV10-3 and TRBJ1-6; no firm D call. This CDR3 has 20 amino acids. The germline V gene has CDR1 ENHRY and CDR2 SYGVKD. V gave up 0 bases and J gave up 4 bases, with 22 bases separating them. The CDR3 nucleotides read TGTGCCATCAGTGAGTCGAAATTCGGTAAGGGTGAGGAGTATAATTCACCCCTCCACTTT. Translated: CAISESKFGKGEEYNSPLHF.

CDR3 loop: CASSFRGYSNQPQHF. The CDR3 coding sequence is TGTGCCAGCAGTTTTAGGGGGTACAGCAATCAGCCCCAGCATTTT. The rearrangement links TRBV27 to TRBJ1-5, with a weak D call TRBD1 (6 bases). Germline CDR1 is MNHEY and CDR2 is SMNVEV (reference sequence). The CDR3 is 15 amino acids. V dropped 3 bases and J dropped 1 base, with 10 bases sitting between them.

The V and J genes are TRBV18 and TRBJ2-5; 9 nucleotides match TRBD2. J was trimmed by 4 bases and V by 3 bases; bases with no gene match: 12. The CDR3 extends over 17 amino acids. CDR1 and CDR2 (germline): KGHSH, LQKENI. The CDR3 DNA follows: TGTGCCAGCTCACCCCCTCGCGGGGGGGCCGAGGGAGAGACCCAGTACTTC. It codes for CASSPPRGGAEGETQYF.

The chain recombines TRBV5-1 with TRBJ2-3; tentative D call: TRBD2 (6 bases). The V gene lost 4 bases and the J gene lost 0 bases, with 15 bases spanning the gap. This CDR3 spans 16 amino acids. CDR1 and CDR2 (germline): SGHRS, YFSETQ. Here the CDR3 reads CASSPTGRTSTDTQYF. The CDR3 bases are TGCGCCAGCAGCCCAACGGGGAGGACTAGCACAGATACGCAGTATTTT.

The V call is TRBV2, the J call TRBJ1-3; possibly TRBD1 for D (5 bases). Between the trimmed V and J ends, which lost 0 bases and 4 bases, there was a span of 10 bases. The CDR3 spans 15 residues. Germline V lookup: CDR1 SNHLY, CDR2 FYNNEI. The CDR3 loop reads CASSEAGVIGNTIYF. For the CDR3, the DNA is TGTGCCAGCAGTGAAGCAGGGGTGATAGGAAACACCATATATTTT.

The chain has TRBV18 and TRBJ1-4; D is perhaps TRBD1 (5 bases). The CDR3 totals 14 residues. Looked up from germline, CDR1 is KGHSH and CDR2 is LQKENI. The V gene lost 4 bases and the J gene lost 8 bases, with 14 bases spanning the gap. CDR3: CASSLRDPSEKLFF. The CDR3 DNA is TGTGCCAGCTCACTCCGGGACCCTTCCGAAAAACTGTTTTTT.